These 20 T cell receptor beta chains came from one sample sequenced in a study of T cell responses to AZD1222 COVID-19 vaccine listed by TCRdb under 2021. The time point label, read with the paper, signifies: baseline before first vaccination. The library was produced with the immunoSEQ multiplex PCR assay. TCRdb took this table from immuneACCESS and kept in-frame rearrangements with V and J called. Such tables lack part of the clones; where checked against another copy, unresolved V genes explain under half of the gap, and the rest is unexplained. For this sample there are more than 95,000 clones; over 80% appear just once. Over 7.5% of the sample lies in the top ten. The sequencing here drew on peripheral blood, taken on day 0 of AZD1222 vaccination. The receptors were gathered from an adult in good health.

V gene TRBV27 combines with J gene TRBJ1-2; no definite D call. This CDR3 is 13 amino acids long. Trimming removed 5 bases from V and 0 bases from J, with 7 bases in between. CDR1 MNHEY and CDR2 SMNVEV come from the germline V gene (reference sequence). The DNA for the CDR3 is TGTGCCAGCAGTCCAAGGACTAACTATGGCTACACCTTC. Its translation is CASSPRTNYGYTF.

This chain uses TRBV5-5 with TRBJ2-1, with 9 nucleotides matching TRBD2. The CDR3 has 15 residues. Germline loops: CDR1 SGHKS, CDR2 YYEKEE (reference sequence). Trimming removed 4 bases from V and 5 bases from J; junction bases left unmatched: 7. The CDR3 nucleotides read TGTGCCAGCAGCGTTAGCGGGAGTTCCCACAATGAGCAGTTCTTC. Protein product: CASSVSGSSHNEQFF.

The chain employs TRBV19 and TRBJ2-1, with TRBD1 as a possible D gene (6 bases). Per germline, CDR1 LNHDA and CDR2 SQIVND (reference sequence). CDR3 length: 15 residues. V lost 5 bases and J 0 bases, leaving 11 bases between the germline ends. In nucleotides, the CDR3 is TGTGCCAGTAGTGAGACAGGATACTCCTACAATGAGCAGTTCTTC. Translating gives CASSETGYSYNEQFF.

This clone was seen a few times. The CDR3 DNA reads as TGCGCCAGCAGCTTGGCAGGACAGGGTATGTACGAGCAGTACTTC. Protein: CASSLAGQGMYEQYF. J is TRBJ2-7 and V is TRBV5-1; 8 bases align to TRBD1. Germline values: CDR1 SGHRS, CDR2 YFSETQ. This CDR3 has 15 amino acids. With V trimmed by 0 bases and J by 4 bases, 6 bases remained unmatched.

This clone was counted between two and nine times. This chain links TRBV2 with TRBJ2-5, with 8 bases aligning to TRBD2. Germline assignment: CDR1 SNHLY and CDR2 FYNNEI. The ends lost 6 bases at V and 1 base at J; junction bases unmatched: 4. The CDR3 is 14 amino acids. CDR3 residues: CASRAGGIQETQYF. Written as DNA, the CDR3 is TGTGCCAGCAGGGCGGGAGGTATCCAAGAGACCCAGTACTTC.

The chain carries TRBV7-9 and TRBJ1-1; D is unresolved. Trimming removed 5 bases at V and 7 bases at J, with 14 bases between. CDR1 and CDR2 (germline): SEHNR, FQNEAQ (reference sequence). This CDR3 is 13 amino acids long. The CDR3 region is CASSHTRGIEAFF. CDR3 in DNA: TGTGCCAGCAGCCATACCCGGGGAATTGAAGCTTTCTTT.

The chain employs TRBV18 and TRBJ2-7; D unclear. V was shortened by 0 bases and J by 4 bases, with 7 bases between the two germline ends. Germline loops: CDR1 KGHSH, CDR2 LQKENI. The CDR3 length is 13 residues. The CDR3 protein is CASSPPLGYEQYF. Here the CDR3 DNA reads TGTGCCAGCTCACCACCGTTAGGTTACGAGCAGTACTTC. Full variable domain (rest looked up from reference TRBV18 and TRBJ2-7): NAGVMQNPRHLVRRRGQEARLRCSPMKGHSHVYWYRQLPEEGLKFMVYLQKENIIDESGMPKERFSAEFPKEGPSILRIQQVVRGDSAAYFCASSPPLGYEQYFGPGTRLTVT.

This clone was picked up a small number of times. This sequence joins TRBV10-2 and TRBJ1-6, with a possible D match to TRBD1 (5 bases). The CDR3 extends over 14 amino acids. The V end lost 7 bases, the J end lost 7 bases, and 14 bases lay between the germline ends. CDR1 is WSHSY and CDR2 is SAAADI in the germline V gene. CDR3 nucleotide sequence: TGCGCCAGCAAGTCAGGGTGGGAGAATTCACCCCTCCACTTT. Its translation: CASKSGWENSPLHF.

The count of this clone is one. The rearrangement joins TRBV6-5 to TRBJ1-5, with unresolved D. This CDR3 contains 16 residues. Trimming cost V 2 bases and J 4 bases, with 15 bases left between them. The germline V gene has CDR1 MNHEY and CDR2 SVGAGI. The CDR3 spells CASSYGEGVLNQPQHF. DNA of the CDR3: TGTGCCAGCAGTTACGGGGAGGGAGTGTTAAATCAGCCCCAGCATTTT.

The chain links TRBV19 to TRBJ1-2; 8 bases align to TRBD1. The CDR3 contains 15 residues. With V trimmed by 10 bases and J by 0 bases, 10 bases remained unmatched. From germline, CDR1 is LNHDA and CDR2 SQIVND (reference sequence). DNA for the CDR3: TGTGCCACCTCAACAACAGGGGGGGCTAACTATGGCTACACCTTC. Translation: CATSTTGGANYGYTF.

The rearrangement links TRBV3-1 (or the pseudogene TRBV3-2) to TRBJ1-2; D ambiguous. CDR3 size: 14 residues. Trimming took off 2 bases at V and 4 bases at J, with 11 bases between the two ends. Germline lookup yields CDR1 LGHDT and CDR2 YNNKEL (reference sequence). CDR3 nucleotide sequence: TGTGCCAGCAGCCAACTCGGGCAGTTCTATGGCTACACCTTC. Residues: CASSQLGQFYGYTF.

DNA of the CDR3: TGTGCCAGCCCTCCGGCCGCGGCCTCCTACAATGAGCAGTTCTTC. This encodes CASPPAAASYNEQFF. The gene calls are TRBV18 and TRBJ2-1, with unresolved D. Trimming stripped 8 bases from V and 0 bases from J, with 14 bases between. The germline V gene has CDR1 KGHSH and CDR2 LQKENI. CDR3 length: 15 amino acids.

Here the CDR3 reads CASSLAHSAGSVYNEQFF. The CDR3 DNA reads as TGTGCCAGCAGCTTAGCGCATTCGGCAGGGTCAGTCTACAATGAGCAGTTCTTC. The chain links TRBV7-6 to TRBJ2-1; D perhaps matches TRBD1 (5 bases). The germline gives CDR1 SGHVS, CDR2 FNYEAQ. Trimming removed 0 bases from V and 3 bases from J, with 18 bases in between. The CDR3 is made up of 18 amino acids.

The chain combines TRBV9 with TRBJ1-1; the D is unclear. V was shortened by 0 bases and J by 3 bases, with 9 bases between the two germline ends. Germline CDR1 reads SGDLS; CDR2 reads YYNGEE. The CDR3 is 14 residues long. CDR3 in amino acids: CASSVGQRYTEAFF. CDR3 nucleotide sequence: TGTGCCAGCAGCGTAGGGCAGAGGTACACTGAAGCTTTCTTT.

The chain employs TRBV6-5 and TRBJ1-2; no clear D gene. The ends were cut back, 4 bases at V and 3 bases at J, with 15 bases in the middle. The CDR3 has 15 amino acids. The V gene's germline CDR1 is MNHEY and CDR2 SVGAGI. The CDR3 is CASSFSGARYYGYTF. CDR3 in DNA: TGTGCCAGCAGTTTCTCCGGTGCGCGTTACTATGGCTACACCTTC.

This chain connects TRBV21-1 to TRBJ2-3; the table's D gene call, TRBD2, was not cross checked with the DNA. TRBV21-1 is flagged as a pseudogene. The CDR3 runs to 22 residues. This CDR3 is CASSKDERKLAGGPSSTDTQYF. CDR3 DNA sequence: TGTGCCAGCAGCAAAGATGAAAGGAAACTAGCGGGAGGGCCCTCTAGCACAGATACGCAGTATTTT.

CDR3 loop: CASSGLAGTDYEQYF. For the CDR3, the DNA is TGTGCCAGCAGTGGACTCGCGGGAACGGACTACGAGCAGTACTTC. The chain couples TRBV28 to TRBJ2-7; TRBD2 might be the D (6 bases). V gave up 5 bases and J gave up 3 bases, with 17 bases separating them. This CDR3 comprises 15 residues. Per germline, CDR1 MDHEN and CDR2 SYDVKM.

There are a few counts of this clone. V gene TRBV27 combines with J gene TRBJ1-2; TRBD1 matches at 9 bases. CDR1 and CDR2 (germline): MNHEY, SMNVEV (reference sequence). CDR3 length: 15 residues. Trimming took 7 bases from V and 6 from J; bases not matched to a gene: 12. CDR3 in amino acids: CASTPTSGTGNGYTF. Here the CDR3 DNA reads TGTGCCAGCACCCCTACCAGCGGGACAGGGAATGGCTACACCTTC.

This chain links TRBV21-1 with TRBJ2-5; the table's TRBD1 call for D was not verified on the DNA. TRBV21-1 is annotated as a pseudogene. This CDR3 has 18 amino acids. For the CDR3, the DNA is TGTGCCAGCAGCAAAGAGGTCGGACAGGGGGGGTTCGAAGAGACCCAGTACTTC. This translates into CASSKEVGQGGFEETQYF.

The CDR3 region is CASRLAGSSGFGLNTGELFF. CDR3 DNA sequence: TGCGCCAGCAGACTGGCGGGGTCTAGCGGGTTCGGGTTGAACACCGGGGAGCTGTTTTTT. This chain joins TRBV5-1 and TRBJ2-2; 8 bases fit TRBD2. The CDR3 contains 20 residues. The J segment lost 1 base and the V segment lost 5 bases, leaving 19 bases of the junction unmatched. The germline gives CDR1 SGHRS, CDR2 YFSETQ.